Listed here are 16 T cell receptor beta chains from one sample, sequenced in a study of T cells in women clearing cervical HPV infection. Assay: immunoSEQ multiplex PCR; the TCRdb copy retains only in-frame clones and omits some. Its table records about 41,000 clones. Sample: blood buffy coat. These receptors were obtained from a woman aged 18-70 years with a cervical HPV16 infection that either progressed to CIN3+ or cleared (not recorded which).

Comments on this clone: Read sequence stops 3 residues before the CDR3 end, and the germline J gene provides the missing end. This sequence joins TRBV19 and TRBJ2-6, with 7 bases fitting TRBD1. Losses at the gene ends were 1 base for V and 1 base for J; bases not matched to a gene: 4. There are 17 residues in the CDR3. The germline CDR1 and CDR2 sequences are LNHDA and SQIVND (reference sequence). CDR3 sequence: CASSIGRQGSGANVLTF. Incomplete CDR3 DNA: TGTGCCAGTAGTATAGGGAGACAGGGTTCTGGGGCCAACGTC.

In the case of this clone: The read ends 3 residues shy of where the CDR3 ends; the end is completed using the germline J gene. The chain joins TRBV5-1 to TRBJ2-5, with 7 bases matching TRBD1. The CDR3 length is 15 residues. Losses at the gene ends were 0 bases for V and 2 bases for J; bases not matched to a gene: 4. The germline V gene has CDR1 SGHRS and CDR2 YFSETQ. CDR3 residues: CASSLGGQLQETQYF. The DNA read from the CDR3 is TGCGCCAGCAGCTTGGGGGGACAGCTGCAAGAGACC.

As concerns this clone: Sequencing ends 3 residues short of the CDR3 end; the germline J gene provides the rest. The rearrangement joins TRBV11-2 to TRBJ2-7; D call uncertain. The CDR3 contains 12 residues. CDR1 and CDR2 (germline): SGHAT, FQNNGV. Trimming stripped 0 bases from V and 5 bases from J, with 5 bases between. CDR3: CASSLDRNEQYF. CDR3 DNA, as far as it was read: TGTGCCAGCAGCTTAGACAGAAACGAG. Variable domain in full (rest from reference TRBV11-2 and TRBJ2-7): EAGVAQSPRYKIIEKRQSVAFWCNPISGHATLYWYQQILGQGPKLLIQFQNNGVVDDSQLPKDRFSAERLKGVDSTLKIQPAKLEDSAVYLCASSLDRNEQYFGPGTRLTVT.

Concerning this clone itself: The CDR3 end is not reached by the read, which stops 3 residues before it; the germline J gene fills it in. The chain links TRBV3-1 (or the pseudogene TRBV3-2) to TRBJ1-2, with a weak D call TRBD1 (5 bases). The CDR3 runs 13 residues. V gave up 5 bases and J gave up 4 bases, with 11 bases separating them. From germline, CDR1 is LGHDT and CDR2 YNNKEL (reference sequence). The sequenced part of the CDR3 DNA is TGTGCCAGCAGCGAGGGGCTCGCCTATGGC. It specifies CASSEGLAYG. The complete CDR3 protein is CASSEGLAYGYTF.

About this clone: The CDR3 end is not reached by the read, which stops 3 residues before it; the germline J gene fills it in. The V and J genes are TRBV19 and TRBJ2-7; maybe TRBD1 (6 bases). The CDR3 contains 14 residues. V lost 4 bases and J lost 5, with 15 bases in between. Germline-derived CDR1 and CDR2 are LNHDA and SQIVND (reference sequence). CDR3 amino acids: CASSTYSGVHEQYF. The DNA read from the CDR3 is TGTGCCAGTAGTACCTACTCAGGGGTCCACGAG.

With respect to this clone: From the germline J gene comes the end of the CDR3, since the read stops 3 residues before it. This rearrangement joins TRBV28 to TRBJ2-3; 7 nucleotides align to TRBD1. Looked up from germline, CDR1 is MDHEN and CDR2 is SYDVKM. The CDR3 has 13 residues. CDR3 bases read: TGTGCCAGCAGTTTCACCGACAGGGAAACG. As protein: CASSFTDRET. The CDR3 as a whole reads CASSFTDRETQYF.

Turning to this clone: Coverage ceases 3 residues before the CDR3 finishes, and the germline J gene fills in the end. The chain is built from TRBV18 and TRBJ2-4; 7 bases fit TRBD1. Germline V CDR1 and CDR2: KGHSH, LQKENI. CDR3 length: 18 amino acids. J gave up 0 bases and V 5 bases, and 13 bases lay outside the gene matches. The CDR3 DNA, read in part, is TGTGCCAGCTCAAATACCGGGACAGTGCCCTTAGCCAAAAACATT. Its protein product is CASSNTGTVPLAKNI. The full-length CDR3 reads as CASSNTGTVPLAKNIQYF.

Points on this clone: Coverage ceases 3 residues before the CDR3 finishes, and the germline J gene fills in the end. This specimen includes other DNA sequences encoding the same CDR3. This rearrangement joins TRBV10-3 to TRBJ1-6, with 10 bases identical to TRBD1. Trimming at V came to 5 bases and at J to 7 bases, leaving 2 bases not matched to a gene. The CDR3 runs to 14 residues. Germline CDR1 and CDR2: ENHRY and SYGVKD. CDR3 sequence reads: CAISSGQGNSPLHF. CDR3 bases read: TGTGCCATCAGTTCGGGACAGGGGAATTCACCC.

A remark on this clone: From the germline J gene comes the end of the CDR3, since the read stops 3 residues before it. The chain employs TRBV7-3 and TRBJ2-3, with TRBD2 matching 10 bases. CDR1 is SGHTA, CDR2 FQGTGA, per germline. This CDR3 region has 17 residues. Trimming at V came to 5 bases and at J to 4 bases, leaving 12 bases not matched to a gene. CDR3 DNA, as far as it was read: TGTGCCAGCAGCGATGTTGATAGCGGGAGGTTCCCAGATACG. Its protein product is CASSDVDSGRFPDT. The entire CDR3 sequence reads CASSDVDSGRFPDTQYF.

As concerns this clone: The sequenced fragment ends 3 residues before the CDR3 boundary, so the rest is inferred from the germline J gene. The V and J genes are TRBV7-8 and TRBJ2-2; 7 bases align to TRBD1. The CDR3 has 15 residues. V gave up 5 bases and J gave up 4 bases; unmatched junction bases: 7. Germline V lookup: CDR1 SGHVS, CDR2 FQNEAQ. The sequenced CDR3 bases are TGTGCCAGCAGCGACCAACAGGGGAGCACCGGGGAG. This gives the protein CASSDQQGSTGE. The entire CDR3 protein reads CASSDQQGSTGELFF.

Comment on this clone: The CDR3 end is not reached by the read, which stops 3 residues before it; the germline J gene fills it in. The chain employs TRBV4-1 and TRBJ2-2, with 7 bases identical to TRBD1. J gave up 3 bases and V 1 base, and 2 bases lay outside the gene matches. This CDR3 contains 15 residues. CDR1 is MGHRA and CDR2 is YSYEKL in the germline V gene. The part of the CDR3 DNA that was read is TGCGCCAGCAGCCAAGGAACAGGGGACACCGGGGAG. Translation gives CASSQGTGDTGE. The full CDR3 reads CASSQGTGDTGELFF.

Details on this clone: Sequencing ends 3 residues short of the CDR3 end; the germline J gene provides the rest. V gene TRBV27 combines with J gene TRBJ2-3; 14 bases line up with TRBD2. Germline V gene sequence: CDR1 MNHEY, CDR2 SMNVEV (reference sequence). The CDR3 runs to 18 residues. Unmatched junction bases numbered 7, after V lost 1 base and J lost 4 bases. CDR3 loop: CASSLLFGLAGGADTQYF. The part of the CDR3 DNA that was read is TGTGCCAGCAGTTTATTGTTCGGACTAGCGGGGGGCGCAGATACG.

CDR3 in amino acids: CASSPGTSYYEQFF. The DNA read from the CDR3 is TGTGCCAGCAGTCCCGGGACTAGTTACTATGAG. This chain joins TRBV5-4 and TRBJ2-1; 8 nucleotides line up with TRBD2. Read coverage stops 3 residues before the CDR3 terminus; the germline J gene supplies the remainder. J gave up 8 bases and V 5 bases, and 9 bases lay outside the gene matches. Germline values: CDR1 SGHNT, CDR2 YYREEE (reference sequence). The CDR3 is 14 residues long.

In the case of this clone: The read terminates 3 residues before the CDR3 end, so the remaining end is supplied by the germline J gene. V is TRBV28 and J is TRBJ1-6; 7 bases are a match to TRBD1. The germline V gene has CDR1 MDHEN and CDR2 SYDVKM. V gave up 6 bases and J gave up 4 bases; unmatched junction bases: 6. CDR3 size: 15 residues. CDR3 bases read: TGTGCCAGCAGGCTACAGGGGCATTATAATTCACCC. Translated, it gives CASRLQGHYNSP. The CDR3, in full, reads CASRLQGHYNSPLHF.

Concerning this clone itself: The CDR3 end falls 3 residues outside the read, so it is completed with the germline J gene. The V call is TRBV4-1, the J call TRBJ1-2; the D is unclear. The CDR3 is 17 amino acids. V lost 0 bases to trimming and J lost 5 bases, with 19 bases between them. CDR1 MGHRA and CDR2 YSYEKL come from the germline V gene. The CDR3 DNA, read in part, is TGCGCCAGCAGCCAAGACCCCGGAAGCGGATTTGTGTATGGC. This encodes CASSQDPGSGFVYG. The full CDR3 protein reads CASSQDPGSGFVYGYTF.

Remarks on this clone: With the read ending 3 residues before the CDR3 end, the germline J gene is used to fill in that end. J is TRBJ1-1 and V is TRBV5-1, with D possibly matching TRBD1 (6 bases). V was pared by 4 bases and J by 2 bases, with 12 bases between. There are 14 residues in the CDR3. Germline assignment: CDR1 SGHRS and CDR2 YFSETQ. The DNA read from the CDR3 is TGCGCCAGCAGCCCGACAGGATTTAACACTGAA. Protein product: CASSPTGFNTE. In full, the CDR3 is CASSPTGFNTEAFF. The variable domain in full, with the rest retrieved from reference TRBV5-1 and TRBJ1-1, is KAGVTQTPRYLIKTRGQQVTLSCSPISGHRSVSWYQQTPGQGLQFLFEYFSETQRNKGNFPGRFSGRQFSNSRSEMNVSTLELGDSALYLCASSPTGFNTEAFFGQGTRLTVV.